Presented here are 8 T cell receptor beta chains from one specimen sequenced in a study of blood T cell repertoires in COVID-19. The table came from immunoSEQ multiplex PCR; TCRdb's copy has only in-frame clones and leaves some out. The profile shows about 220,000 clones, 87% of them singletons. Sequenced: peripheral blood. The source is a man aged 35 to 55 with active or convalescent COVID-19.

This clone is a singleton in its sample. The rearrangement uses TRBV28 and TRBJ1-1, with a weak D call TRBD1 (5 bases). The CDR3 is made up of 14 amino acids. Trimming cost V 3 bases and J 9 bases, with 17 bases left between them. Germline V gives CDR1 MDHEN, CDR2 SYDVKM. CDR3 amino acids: CASSFQSGGGKAFF. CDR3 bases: TGTGCCAGCAGTTTCCAATCCGGGGGAGGGAAAGCTTTCTTT.

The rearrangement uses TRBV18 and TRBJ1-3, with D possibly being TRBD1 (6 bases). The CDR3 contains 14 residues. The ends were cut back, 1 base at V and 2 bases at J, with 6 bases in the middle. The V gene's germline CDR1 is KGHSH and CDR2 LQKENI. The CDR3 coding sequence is TGTGCCAGCTCACCACAGGGGGCTGGAAACACCATATATTTT. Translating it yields CASSPQGAGNTIYF.

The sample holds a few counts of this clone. CDR3 protein: CASSGTGLRYGYTF. DNA of the CDR3: TGTGCCAGCAGTGGGACAGGGCTTCGCTATGGCTACACCTTC. This chain links TRBV2 with TRBJ1-2, with 8 positions matching TRBD1. CDR3 length: 14 residues. Germline values: CDR1 SNHLY, CDR2 FYNNEI. V shed 4 bases, J shed 4 bases, and the junction held 5 bases outside the gene matches.

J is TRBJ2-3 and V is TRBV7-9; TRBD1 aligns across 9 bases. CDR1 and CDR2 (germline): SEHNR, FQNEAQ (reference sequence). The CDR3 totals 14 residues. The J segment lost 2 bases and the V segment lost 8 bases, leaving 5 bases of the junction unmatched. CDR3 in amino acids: CASRDRVDTDTQYF. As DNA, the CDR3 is TGTGCCAGCCGGGACAGGGTTGACACAGATACGCAGTATTTT. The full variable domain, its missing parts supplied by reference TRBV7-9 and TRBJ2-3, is DTGVSQNPRHKITKRGQNVTFRCDPISEHNRLYWYRQTLGQGPEFLTYFQNEAQLEKSRLLSDRFSAERPKGSFSTLEIQRTEQGDSAMYLCASRDRVDTDTQYFGPGTRLTVL.

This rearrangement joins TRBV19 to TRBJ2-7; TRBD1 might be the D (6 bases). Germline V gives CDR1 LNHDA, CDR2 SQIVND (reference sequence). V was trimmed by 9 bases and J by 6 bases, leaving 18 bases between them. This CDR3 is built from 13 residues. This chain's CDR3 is CASTTGSFGEQYF. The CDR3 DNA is TGTGCCAGCACGACAGGCTCGTTTGGCGAGCAGTACTTC.

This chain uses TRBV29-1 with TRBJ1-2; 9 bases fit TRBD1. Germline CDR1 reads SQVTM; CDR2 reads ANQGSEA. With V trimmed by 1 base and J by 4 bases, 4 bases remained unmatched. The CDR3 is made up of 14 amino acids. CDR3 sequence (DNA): TGCAGCGTTGAAGGGACAGGGGTGGCCTATGGCTACACCTTC. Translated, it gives CSVEGTGVAYGYTF.

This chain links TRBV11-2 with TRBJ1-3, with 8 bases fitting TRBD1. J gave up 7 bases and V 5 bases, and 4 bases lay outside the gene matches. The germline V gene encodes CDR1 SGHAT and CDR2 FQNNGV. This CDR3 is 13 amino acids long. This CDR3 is CASSRTGRNTIYF. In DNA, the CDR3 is TGTGCCAGCAGCAGGACAGGGAGGAACACCATATATTTT.

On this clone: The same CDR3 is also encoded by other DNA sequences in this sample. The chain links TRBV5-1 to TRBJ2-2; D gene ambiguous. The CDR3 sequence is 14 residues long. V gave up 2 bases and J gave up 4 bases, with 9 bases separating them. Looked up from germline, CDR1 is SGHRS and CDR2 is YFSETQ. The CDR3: CASSLAGSTGELFF. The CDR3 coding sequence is TGCGCCAGCAGCTTAGCCGGGTCCACCGGGGAGCTGTTTTTT.